This T cell receptor (beta chain) was identified during a study of identical twins. Study-wide points: Whereas memory repertoires showed no such difference, abundant cord blood beta clonotypes carried fewer insertions.

With template switching, a universal primer site was added, and the cDNA carried unique molecular identifiers. One entry per CDR3 protein results from TCRdb running MiXCR on the 5' RACE reads. There are roughly 750,000 distinct CDR3 sequences in the sample; 20% to 25% occur only once, and more than 4% lies in the top ten. About this clonotype itself: What it binds is not known.

Trimming removed 0 bases from V and 8 bases from J, with 17 bases in between. The CDR3 extends over 15 amino acids. Separately, the same data were catalogued under a study of T cells expressing NK-cell markers.

Material for sequencing was PBMCs. The chain links TRBV12-3 or TRBV12-4 to TRBJ2-7; D is unclear. This TCR was recovered from a woman younger than 30 in good health. The CDR3 bases are TGTGCCAGCAGTTTAGCGTTGGCTTCCCCTACACAGCAGTACTTC. This codes for CASSLALASPTQQYF.